A single sample is the source of the 13 T cell receptor beta chains below, sequenced in a study of blood T cell repertoires in COVID-19 (dated by TCRdb to 2018 to 2020). Library preparation was by the immunoSEQ multiplex PCR assay. Not all clones reach the TCRdb copy of this immuneACCESS table, which keeps in-frame sequences only. Checked studies attribute under half of the gap to unresolved V genes and leave the rest unexplained. The table for this sample lists 90,000 to 130,000 clones; about four fifths of them were counted only once. The top ten clones comprise 16% of the sample. Material: peripheral blood. Receptors were obtained from a woman aged 60 to 75 with acute or convalescent COVID-19.

V is TRBV5-1 and J is TRBJ2-5; D gene unclear. Germline V lookup: CDR1 SGHRS, CDR2 YFSETQ. Trimming left V 0 bases short and J 1 base short, with 10 bases between. This CDR3 region has 15 residues. The CDR3 loop reads CASSLVQQLQETQYF. CDR3 nucleotide sequence: TGCGCCAGCAGCTTGGTACAGCAACTCCAAGAGACCCAGTACTTC. Variable domain in full (rest from reference TRBV5-1 and TRBJ2-5): KAGVTQTPRYLIKTRGQQVTLSCSPISGHRSVSWYQQTPGQGLQFLFEYFSETQRNKGNFPGRFSGRQFSNSRSEMNVSTLELGDSALYLCASSLVQQLQETQYFGPGTRLLVL.

The J gene is TRBJ1-1, the V gene TRBV4-3; D is ambiguous. The V end was cut by 3 bases, the J end by 0 bases, with 5 bases between. Germline V lookup: CDR1 LGHNA, CDR2 YSLEER. The CDR3 length is 13 residues. The DNA of the CDR3 is TGCGCCAGCAGCCACGGGGTGAACACTGAAGCTTTCTTT. Its translation is CASSHGVNTEAFF.

The V and J genes are TRBV10-3 and TRBJ2-7; D may be TRBD2 (5 bases). Germline V gene lookup returns CDR1 ENHRY and CDR2 SYGVKD. Trimming took off 3 bases at V and 3 bases at J, with 21 bases between the two ends. This CDR3 spans 17 amino acids. The DNA of the CDR3 is TGTGCCATCAGTGATATTGGCGGGCAGGTCAATAGCTACGAGCAGTACTTC. Amino acids: CAISDIGGQVNSYEQYF.

V and J are TRBV30 and TRBJ2-7; 8 positions match TRBD1. CDR1 and CDR2 from the germline V gene are GTSNPN and SVGIG (reference sequence). V was clipped by 2 bases and J by 4 bases; unmatched bases: 7. CDR3 length equals 14 residues. DNA for the CDR3: TGTGCCTGGAGTCCCTGGACAGGGACATACGAGCAGTACTTC. Amino acid sequence: CAWSPWTGTYEQYF.

The chain carries TRBV3-1 (or the pseudogene TRBV3-2) and TRBJ2-5, with 7 bases that match TRBD1. This CDR3 region has 16 residues. V gave up 1 base and J gave up 8 bases; unmatched junction bases: 13. Germline values: CDR1 LGHDT, CDR2 YNNKEL (reference sequence). The CDR3 is CASSQVNLRRQGTQYF. The CDR3 nucleotides read TGTGCCAGCAGCCAAGTCAATCTGCGTCGACAGGGAACCCAGTACTTC.

The chain combines TRBV10-3 with TRBJ2-1; 7 nucleotides align to TRBD2. The CDR3 consists of 13 residues. Germline-derived CDR1 and CDR2 are ENHRY and SYGVKD. The trim removed 11 bases at V and 4 bases at J, leaving 8 bases unmatched. CDR3 loop: CAVSERGYNEQFF. The CDR3, as DNA: TGTGCCGTAAGCGAGCGGGGATACAATGAGCAGTTCTTC.

This clone is a singleton in its sample. The chain is built from TRBV5-1 and TRBJ2-1; 9 positions match TRBD1. The CDR3 is made up of 17 amino acids. Germline-derived CDR1 and CDR2 are SGHRS and YFSETQ. Trimming removed 0 bases from V and 0 bases from J; junction bases left unmatched: 4. This chain's CDR3 is CASSLVGQGFSYNEQFF. The CDR3 nucleotides read TGCGCCAGCAGCTTGGTAGGACAGGGGTTCTCCTACAATGAGCAGTTCTTC.

This chain connects TRBV5-6 to TRBJ1-1; 8 nucleotides agree with TRBD1. Germline CDR1 is SGHDT and CDR2 is YYEEEE. V was clipped by 4 bases and J by 1 base; unmatched bases: 3. The CDR3 length is 14 residues. The CDR3 reads CASSNRGTNTEAFF. The CDR3 coding sequence is TGTGCCAGCAGCAACAGGGGGACGAACACTGAAGCTTTCTTT.

In DNA form, the CDR3 reads TGTGCCAGCAGTAATGGGGCTAGCGGGGGGGCCGGCGAGCAGTACTTC. Amino acid sequence: CASSNGASGGAGEQYF. The chain carries TRBV5-4 and TRBJ2-7, with 12 bases aligning to TRBD2. V was pared by 5 bases and J by 6 bases, with 12 bases of the junction left unmatched. The CDR3 length is 16 residues. CDR1 is SGHNT and CDR2 is YYREEE in the germline V gene (reference sequence).

The rearrangement joins TRBV7-9 to TRBJ1-2, with D maybe TRBD1 (5 bases). CDR1 and CDR2 (germline): SEHNR, FQNEAQ (reference sequence). This CDR3 is built from 13 residues. V was trimmed by 4 bases and J by 5 bases, leaving 11 bases between them. DNA for the CDR3: TGTGCCAGCAGCTCAGGGCTGGGATATGGCTACACCTTC. Translating gives CASSSGLGYGYTF.

The V gene is TRBV27, the J gene TRBJ2-5; the match to TRBD2 covers 7 bases. Germline-derived CDR1 and CDR2 are MNHEY and SMNVEV (reference sequence). The trim removed 3 bases at V and 0 bases at J, leaving 4 bases unmatched. CDR3 length: 15 residues. DNA of the CDR3: TGTGCCAGCAGTTTTGCGGGGGAGTACCAAGAGACCCAGTACTTC. It specifies CASSFAGEYQETQYF.

The V gene is TRBV18, the J gene TRBJ2-3; the match to TRBD2 covers 13 bases. Germline V CDR1 and CDR2: KGHSH, LQKENI. With V trimmed by 4 bases and J by 5 bases, 3 bases remained unmatched. The CDR3 covers 15 residues. In nucleotides, the CDR3 is TGTGCCAGCTCACTCGGACTAGCGGGGGAAGATACGCAGTATTTT. It yields the protein CASSLGLAGEDTQYF.

J is TRBJ2-7 and V is TRBV5-5; TRBD1 might be the D (5 bases). Trimming left V 4 bases short and J 3 bases short, with 14 bases between. Germline CDR1 reads SGHKS; CDR2 reads YYEKEE (reference sequence). The CDR3 loop spans 14 amino acids. The CDR3 region is CASSLGHSYYEQYF. The DNA for the CDR3 is TGTGCCAGCAGCCTCGGACATAGCTACTACGAGCAGTACTTC.